Reported below is one T cell receptor (beta chain). Its antigen is not identified. Trimming removed 4 bases from V and 5 bases from J; junction bases left unmatched: 11. Germline CDR1 SGHTA, CDR2 FQGTGA. The CDR3 totals 16 residues. The hyperthyroidism was newly diagnosed and had lasted under 2 months; the patients were aged 18 to 65. On the basis of clinical symptoms, serum thyroxine and TRAb, thyroid ultrasound and orbital computed tomography, diagnoses were made. Authors of the study amplified TCR beta CDR3 regions from RNA transcripts. With the HTBI primer set, the TCR CDR3 went through a first round of RT-PCR. TCRdb reprocessed the multiplex PCR reads via MiXCR and lists one record per CDR3 protein. The sample lists around 480,000 distinct CDR3 sequences, 14% occurring once. These data come from a study of T cells in Graves' hyperthyroidism and ophthalmopathy. Overall study findings and caveats: Blood also carried most thyroid clonotypes expanded above 0.001.

The sequenced sample was blood. The chain carries TRBV7-3 and TRBJ2-5; 9 bases are a match to TRBD2. This sequence was found in a woman under 30 with Graves' hyperthyroidism. In DNA, the CDR3 is TGTGCCAGCAGCTATGGCGCGGGAGGGGCTGAGGAGACCCAGTACTTC. Its protein product is CASSYGAGGAEETQYF.